This T cell receptor beta chain was captured by sequencing in a study of post-analysis software for immune sequencing data. General observations from the study: In patients, 4 to 6 TRBV segments were more frequent than in controls, with TRBV5-6, TRBV5-1 and TRBV20-1 among them.

Germline V gives CDR1 LNHNV, CDR2 YYDKDF (reference sequence). This CDR3 region has 12 residues. The V end lost 1 base, the J end lost 1 base, and 2 bases lay between the germline ends. Incorporated into the TCR beta cDNA libraries were unique molecular identifiers, which served to reduce PCR and sequencing biases. TCRdb used MiXCR to reprocess the PCR reads, holding one entry per CDR3 protein. The table shows around 150,000 distinct CDR3 sequences, with 30% to 45% occurring only once. Concerning this clonotype: Antigen unknown.

This chain uses TRBV15 with TRBJ2-7, with D hard to call. The sequencing here drew on blood, taken after autologous hematopoietic stem cell transplantation. The sequence was obtained from a girl between 5 and 17 years old with multiple sclerosis. CDR3 nucleotide sequence: TGTGCCACCAGCAGAGCGTCCTACGAGCAGTACTTC. It specifies CATSRASYEQYF.